Below, 7 T cell receptor beta chains from the same sample are listed, as sequenced in a study of read filtering for tumor transcriptome and immune sequencing. From around 0.4 ug of RNA, a library with molecular barcoded alpha/delta and beta/gamma adaptors was made. TCRdb called the reads again in MiXCR, with one record for every CDR3 protein. Found here are more than 350 distinct CDR3 sequences, more than 60% of them singletons; the top ten hold around 40%. Sequencing was performed on a population of CD138-negative cells sorted from bone marrow. The receptors derive from a donor at least 40 years old with multiple myeloma. This table probably holds off-target reads from a library built for another chain.

CDR3 bases: TGTGCCAGCACCACGGGACCCCCAAAAAACAATCAGCCCCAGCATTTT. It is translated as CASTTGPPKNNQPQHF. This chain uses TRBV2 with TRBJ1-5, with D perhaps TRBD1 (5 bases). The CDR3 spans 16 residues. The V end was cut by 7 bases, the J end by 3 bases, with 19 bases between. CDR1 is SNHLY, CDR2 FYNNEI, per germline.

The chain joins TRBV28 to TRBJ2-6, with 8 bases lining up with TRBD2. The CDR3 is 14 residues long. Germline values: CDR1 MDHEN, CDR2 SYDVKM. V was clipped by 8 bases and J by 1 base; unmatched bases: 1. CDR3 loop: CASAGGSGANVLTF. The CDR3 region has the DNA TGTGCCAGCGCGGGAGGTTCTGGGGCCAACGTCCTGACTTTC.

The genes are TRBV7-6 and TRBJ2-7, with 7 bases identical to TRBD1. The CDR3 consists of 14 residues. The germline gives CDR1 SGHVS, CDR2 FNYEAQ. The ends lost 4 bases at V and 5 bases at J; junction bases unmatched: 8. As DNA, the CDR3 is TGTGCCAGCAGCTCGGACAGGTGGGACCACGAGCAGTACTTC. This codes for CASSSDRWDHEQYF. Drawing the rest from reference TRBV7-6 and TRBJ2-7, the complete variable domain is GAGVSQSPRYKVTKRGQDVALRCDPISGHVSLYWYRQALGQGPEFLTYFNYEAQQDKSGLPNDRFSAERPEGSISTLTIQRTEQRDSAMYRCASSSDRWDHEQYFGPGTRLTVT.

This clonotype is hyperexpanded by share. The chain carries TRBV7-6 and TRBJ2-6; D gene uncertain. The germline V and J ends were trimmed by 0 bases and 1 base, with 10 bases remaining between them. Germline-derived CDR1 and CDR2 are SGHVS and FNYEAQ. The CDR3 covers 17 residues. This CDR3 reads CASSLAGRHSGANVLTF. The CDR3 DNA sequence: TGTGCCAGCAGCTTAGCCGGGCGCCATTCTGGGGCCAACGTCCTGACTTTC.

CDR3 in DNA: TGTGCCAGCAGGGGCTCGTCCTACGAGCAGTACTTC. Protein sequence: CASRGSSYEQYF. The J gene is TRBJ2-7, the V gene TRBV6-1; D unresolved. The CDR3 has 12 amino acids. Germline CDR1 MNHNS, CDR2 SASEGT. The V end lost 6 bases, the J end lost 1 base, and 7 bases lay between the germline ends.

The J gene is TRBJ2-1, the V gene TRBV7-2; 7 nucleotides align to TRBD2. The CDR3 covers 15 residues. CDR1 is SGHTA, CDR2 FQGNSA, per germline. V trimming: 2 bases; J trimming: 6 bases; junction bases outside the gene matches: 7. The CDR3 region is CASSLMVGGVNEQFF. The CDR3 nucleotides are TGTGCCAGCAGCTTAATGGTGGGAGGGGTCAATGAGCAGTTCTTC.

In the case of this clonotype: Its ends do not fully match the called genes, so a read error is possible. This chain joins TRBV7-8 and TRBJ2-5; D is undetermined. Germline V gene data show CDR1 as SGHVS and CDR2 as FQNEAQ. The CDR3 is made up of 15 amino acids. For the CDR3, the DNA is TGTGCCAGCGGCTTCCTCAGTTGGGCTGAAGAGACCCAGTACTTC. Amino acids: CASGFLSWAEETQYF.